A selection of T cell receptor beta chains follows, all from one sample in a study of shared clonotypes between healthy human individuals. The protocol was immunoSEQ multiplex PCR, while the TCRdb copy is restricted to in-frame clones and leaves out a portion. The sample contains 2,500,000 or so clones, approximately 94% of which appear only once. Sequencing used naive CD4+ T cells from PBMCs. Receptors originate from a man in his late teens or twenties in good health. Some clones in this sample may be carry-over from other donors' samples. CDR3s include the opening cysteine and the closing phenylalanine or tryptophan. A D gene is named only where the DNA matches it firmly. Not every row has a clone size; where given, it reads once, few, many or a size class.

v_gene: TRBV7-2
j_gene: TRBJ1-5
d_gene: -
abundance: -
CDR3aa: CASSLVYGSNQPQHF
CDR3nt: TGTGCCAGCAGCTTAGTATACGGAAGCAATCAGCCCCAGCATTTT

v_gene: TRBV28
j_gene: TRBJ2-7
d_gene: -
abundance: -
CDR3aa: CASSSSVSEQYF
CDR3nt: TGTGCCAGCAGTTCTAGTGTGAGCGAGCAGTACTTC

v_gene: TRBV18
j_gene: TRBJ1-1
d_gene: TRBD1
abundance: -
CDR3aa: CASSLGTGGTEAFF
CDR3nt: TGTGCCAGCTCACTTGGGACAGGGGGCACTGAAGCTTTCTTT

v_gene: TRBV7-9
j_gene: TRBJ2-7
d_gene: TRBD2
abundance: -
CDR3aa: CASSFSGTTATYEQYF
CDR3nt: TGTGCCAGCAGCTTTAGCGGGACGACGGCTACCTACGAGCAGTACTTC

v_gene: TRBV6-5
j_gene: TRBJ1-1
d_gene: -
abundance: -
CDR3aa: CASSSPAENTEAFF
CDR3nt: TGTGCCAGCAGTTCCCCGGCGGAGAACACTGAAGCTTTCTTT

v_gene: TRBV11-3
j_gene: TRBJ2-3
d_gene: -
abundance: few
CDR3aa: CASSLGQGTYTDTQYF
CDR3nt: TGTGCCAGCAGCTTAGGGCAGGGGACCTACACAGATACGCAGTATTTT

v_gene: TRBV7-8
j_gene: TRBJ1-4
d_gene: -
abundance: -
CDR3aa: CASSNRTSQKLFF
CDR3nt: TGTGCCAGCAGCAATAGGACCTCCCAAAAACTGTTTTTT

v_gene: TRBV11-2
j_gene: TRBJ2-6
d_gene: -
abundance: -
CDR3aa: CASRPNRGTGANVLTF
CDR3nt: TGTGCCAGCAGACCAAACCGCGGAACTGGGGCCAACGTCCTGACTTTC

v_gene: TRBV5-1
j_gene: TRBJ2-1
d_gene: -
abundance: -
CDR3aa: CASSLGLGGQFF
CDR3nt: TGCGCCAGCAGCTTGGGCTTGGGAGGGCAGTTCTTC

v_gene: TRBV9
j_gene: TRBJ1-1
d_gene: -
abundance: -
CDR3aa: CASSVKSQGDTEAFF
CDR3nt: TGTGCCAGCAGCGTAAAAAGTCAGGGCGACACTGAAGCTTTCTTT

v_gene: TRBV7-2
j_gene: TRBJ2-2
d_gene: TRBD2
abundance: -
CDR3aa: CASTADRGGTSANTGELFF
CDR3nt: TGTGCCAGCACCGCGGACCGAGGTGGGACTAGCGCAAACACCGGGGAGCTGTTTTTT

v_gene: TRBV9
j_gene: TRBJ1-2
d_gene: TRBD1
abundance: -
CDR3aa: CASSVVGQGTYGYTF
CDR3nt: TGTGCCAGCAGCGTAGTGGGACAGGGGACCTATGGCTACACCTTC

v_gene: TRBV5-6
j_gene: TRBJ1-2
d_gene: -
abundance: -
CDR3aa: CASSLGANYGYTF
CDR3nt: TGTGCCAGCAGCTTGGGCGCTAACTATGGCTACACCTTC

v_gene: TRBV5-1
j_gene: TRBJ2-5
d_gene: -
abundance: -
CDR3aa: CASTPVLSQETQYF
CDR3nt: TGCGCCAGCACCCCGGTACTGTCCCAAGAGACCCAGTACTTC

v_gene: TRBV2
j_gene: TRBJ1-2
d_gene: -
abundance: -
CDR3aa: CASSRDDYGYTF
CDR3nt: TGTGCCAGCAGCAGGGACGACTATGGCTACACCTTC

v_gene: TRBV7-3
j_gene: TRBJ2-3
d_gene: TRBD2
abundance: -
CDR3aa: CASSRSGRADTQYF
CDR3nt: TGTGCCAGCAGCCGAAGCGGGAGGGCAGATACGCAGTATTTT

v_gene: TRBV19
j_gene: TRBJ2-7
d_gene: -
abundance: -
CDR3aa: CASSIPGPVPYEQYF
CDR3nt: TGTGCCAGTAGTATCCCGGGCCCGGTTCCCTACGAGCAGTACTTC

v_gene: TRBV27
j_gene: TRBJ2-1
d_gene: TRBD2
abundance: -
CDR3aa: CASSGLGLASNEQFF
CDR3nt: TGTGCCAGCAGTGGGCTGGGACTAGCCTCTAATGAGCAGTTCTTC

v_gene: TRBV19
j_gene: TRBJ2-7
d_gene: TRBD2
abundance: once
CDR3aa: CASSIDRAGGEQYF
CDR3nt: TGTGCCAGTAGTATAGATCGGGCGGGGGGCGAGCAGTACTTC

v_gene: TRBV13
j_gene: TRBJ1-6
d_gene: -
abundance: -
CDR3aa: CASSPSPNSPLHF
CDR3nt: TGTGCCAGCAGCCCTTCCCCGAATTCACCCCTCCACTTT

v_gene: TRBV5-1
j_gene: TRBJ2-5
d_gene: TRBD1
abundance: -
CDR3aa: CASSPKTGEETQYF
CDR3nt: TGCGCCAGCAGCCCGAAGACAGGGGAAGAGACCCAGTACTTC

v_gene: TRBV28
j_gene: TRBJ1-1
d_gene: TRBD1
abundance: -
CDR3aa: CASSFGTGVLTEAFF
CDR3nt: TGTGCCAGCAGTTTTGGGACAGGGGTTCTCACTGAAGCTTTCTTT

v_gene: TRBV28
j_gene: TRBJ2-1
d_gene: -
abundance: -
CDR3aa: CASSYAMGPYYNEQFF
CDR3nt: TGTGCCAGCAGTTACGCAATGGGACCATACTACAATGAGCAGTTCTTC

v_gene: TRBV6-5
j_gene: TRBJ2-5
d_gene: TRBD2
abundance: once
CDR3aa: CASSQLAGGPQYF
CDR3nt: TGTGCCAGCAGTCAACTAGCGGGAGGGCCTCAGTACTTC